This is a list of T cell receptor beta chains from one sample in a study of response to subunit inactivated influenza vaccine. TCRdb independently ran MiXCR on the RT-PCR reads; one entry per CDR3 protein. The table includes 290,000 or so distinct CDR3 sequences, around 20% detected once. The specimen comprised PBMCs from blood, sampled about 20 months after vaccination. These receptors were collected from a man between 50 and 69 years old who received an inactivated influenza vaccine. Both conserved end residues are part of each CDR3. Each record gives: CDR3 protein, CDR3 DNA, D gene, V gene, clone size, J gene. A D gene is named only where the DNA matches it firmly. Clone size is given for some rows only: seen once, a few or many times, or a class if the clone is expanded.

CASSVGTENSPLHF TGTGCCAGCAGTGTTGGGACGGAGAATTCACCCCTCCACTTT NA TRBV2 few TRBJ1-6
CATKERGGTDTQYF TGTGCCACCAAGGAGCGGGGAGGCACAGATACGCAGTATTTT TRBD2 TRBV24-1 few TRBJ2-3
CAWTVKGGGEKLFF TGTGCCTGGACTGTGAAGGGCGGGGGTGAAAAACTGTTTTTT NA TRBV30 NA TRBJ1-4
CASSPGPGSEAFF TGTGCCAGCAGCCCCGGCCCGGGCAGTGAAGCTTTCTTT NA TRBV5-6 NA TRBJ1-1
CASSPGQGTVQYF TGCGCCAGCAGCCCCGGACAGGGGACGGTGCAGTACTTC TRBD1 TRBV4-3 NA TRBJ2-7
CASSPLDRIKAFF TGCGCCAGCAGCCCGTTAGACCGGATCAAAGCTTTCTTT NA TRBV5-1 NA TRBJ1-1
CASSYSDSRETQYF TGTGCCAGCAGTTATTCGGACTCGCGGGAGACCCAGTACTTC NA TRBV6-2/TRBV6-3 NA TRBJ2-5
CASSQPSRDSEPNSNQPQHF TGTGCCAGCAGCCAGCCCAGCCGGGACAGCGAGCCCAATAGCAATCAGCCCCAGCATTTT TRBD1 TRBV28 few TRBJ1-5
CSARVGALQETQYF TGCAGTGCTAGAGTGGGCGCTCTCCAAGAGACCCAGTACTTC NA TRBV20-1 NA TRBJ2-5
CASSLSPGTSQPQHF TGTGCCAGCAGCTTATCTCCGGGGACCAGCCAGCCCCAGCATTTT NA TRBV7-3 few TRBJ1-5
CASSRDSYEQYF TGTGCCAGCAGTAGGGACTCCTACGAGCAGTACTTC NA TRBV12-3/TRBV12-4 many TRBJ2-7
CASSIASDRGRYEQYF TGTGCCAGTAGTATAGCCTCCGACAGGGGCAGGTACGAGCAGTACTTC TRBD1 TRBV19 NA TRBJ2-7